This TCR beta chain derives from a study of T cell responses to AZD1222 COVID-19 vaccine. The data were produced by immunoSEQ multiplex PCR, yet TCRdb's version contains in-frame clones alone and is incomplete. In the table there are about 170,000 clones, around 90% of which are singletons. V was cut by 5 bases and J by 15 bases, with 14 bases left in between. The CDR3 is 12 residues long. The sample consisted of peripheral blood, taken on day 0 of AZD1222 vaccination. V gene TRBV12-3 or TRBV12-4 combines with J gene TRBJ1-6; D not resolved. The TCR sequence derives from an adult in good health. CDR3 nucleotide sequence: TGTGCCAGCAGTGGAGGTTTGGGAGTCCTCCACTTT. Translating it yields CASSGGLGVLHF.